Listed below are T cell receptor beta chains from one sample, sequenced in a study of regulatory T cells in long-lasting Graves disease. TCRdb re-derived calls from the multiplex PCR reads in MiXCR, one entry per CDR3 protein. The sample records 400,000 to 550,000 distinct CDR3 sequences, over 15% being singletons. These data also featured in a second study, about T cells in Graves' hyperthyroidism and ophthalmopathy.

Sequenced material: peripheral blood mononuclear cells (PBMCs), taken at new diagnosis, from a patient treated with antithyroid drugs. These receptors were obtained from a woman in her 30s with Graves disease. Each CDR3 is given with its conserved first and last residue. The order of the fields is D gene, V gene, clone size, J gene, CDR3 DNA, CDR3 protein. A D gene is named only where the DNA matches it firmly. Not every row has a clone size; where given, it reads once, few, many or a size class.

d_gene: TRBD2; v_gene: TRBV7-7; abundance: .; j_gene: TRBJ2-3; CDR3nt: TGTGCTAGCAGCATGGGACTAGCGGGAGGAGCAGATACGCAGTATTTT; CDR3aa: CASSMGLAGGADTQYF
d_gene: .; v_gene: TRBV2; abundance: few; j_gene: TRBJ2-1; CDR3nt: TGTGCCAGCAGTGAATTCTATGAGCAGTTCTTC; CDR3aa: CASSEFYEQFF
d_gene: TRBD2; v_gene: TRBV7-6; abundance: many; j_gene: TRBJ2-3; CDR3nt: TGTGCCAGCAGCCCCGGACTAGCGGGAGGTGACACAGATACGCAGTATTTT; CDR3aa: CASSPGLAGGDTDTQYF
d_gene: TRBD2; v_gene: TRBV7-8; abundance: many; j_gene: TRBJ2-1; CDR3nt: TGTGCCAGCAGCTGGGGGGGAGGGCTAGCTATAGATGAGCAGTTCTTC; CDR3aa: CASSWGGGLAIDEQFF
d_gene: TRBD1; v_gene: TRBV27; abundance: many; j_gene: TRBJ2-1; CDR3nt: TGTGCCAGCCGGACAGGGACCGGTTCCTACAATGAGCAGTTCTTC; CDR3aa: CASRTGTGSYNEQFF
d_gene: .; v_gene: TRBV7-9; abundance: .; j_gene: TRBJ2-1; CDR3nt: TGTGCCAGCAGCTTTAACCGCAATGAGCAGTTCTTC; CDR3aa: CASSFNRNEQFF
d_gene: TRBD2; v_gene: TRBV18; abundance: many; j_gene: TRBJ2-3; CDR3nt: TGTGCCAGCTCACCTCTGAGCGGGAGTGGGGTCAGAGATACGCAGTATTTT; CDR3aa: CASSPLSGSGVRDTQYF
d_gene: TRBD2; v_gene: TRBV7-3; abundance: many; j_gene: TRBJ2-1; CDR3nt: TGTGCCAGCAGCTTAGGACTAGCGGCATTCACTGAGCAGTTCTTC; CDR3aa: CASSLGLAAFTEQFF
d_gene: .; v_gene: TRBV2; abundance: .; j_gene: TRBJ2-2; CDR3nt: TGTGCCAGCTACGACGCGAAAGGGTTCACCGGGGAGCTGTTTTTT; CDR3aa: CASYDAKGFTGELFF
d_gene: TRBD2; v_gene: TRBV30; abundance: .; j_gene: TRBJ2-2; CDR3nt: TGTGCCAGAAAGCGGGAGATTGGCGGGGAGCTGTTTTTT; CDR3aa: CARKREIGGELFF
d_gene: TRBD1; v_gene: TRBV5-8; abundance: .; j_gene: TRBJ2-1; CDR3nt: TGTGCCAGCAGCTCGACAGGGTCTCCTTTGATCGACACTCATGAGCAGTTCTTC; CDR3aa: CASSSTGSPLIDTHEQFF
d_gene: TRBD2; v_gene: TRBV20-1; abundance: many; j_gene: TRBJ2-1; CDR3nt: TGCAGTGCCCCGACTAGCGGGAGGCTCACCTCCTACAATGAGCAGTTCTTC; CDR3aa: CSAPTSGRLTSYNEQFF
d_gene: TRBD2; v_gene: TRBV20-1; abundance: many; j_gene: TRBJ2-7; CDR3nt: TGCAGTGCGGAACCGGGACTAACGACGCGGGAGCAGTACTTC; CDR3aa: CSAEPGLTTREQYF
d_gene: TRBD2; v_gene: TRBV19; abundance: .; j_gene: TRBJ2-2; CDR3nt: TGTGCCAGTAGTGGCGGGAGAAGCACCGGGGAGCTGTTTTTT; CDR3aa: CASSGGRSTGELFF
d_gene: .; v_gene: TRBV28; abundance: many; j_gene: TRBJ2-2; CDR3nt: TGTGCCAGCACCCCTACAGTGGTCGGGACACTTAACACCGGGGAGCTGTTTTTT; CDR3aa: CASTPTVVGTLNTGELFF
d_gene: .; v_gene: TRBV20-1; abundance: .; j_gene: TRBJ2-7; CDR3nt: TGCAGGCTTCAAGGAAACAGGGGGGGAGCGGGCTACGAGCAGTACTTC; CDR3aa: CRLQGNRGGAGYEQYF
d_gene: .; v_gene: TRBV2; abundance: many; j_gene: TRBJ2-1; CDR3nt: TGTGCCAGCAGAGGGCGGGGTGGTTCCAATGAGCAGTTCTTC; CDR3aa: CASRGRGGSNEQFF